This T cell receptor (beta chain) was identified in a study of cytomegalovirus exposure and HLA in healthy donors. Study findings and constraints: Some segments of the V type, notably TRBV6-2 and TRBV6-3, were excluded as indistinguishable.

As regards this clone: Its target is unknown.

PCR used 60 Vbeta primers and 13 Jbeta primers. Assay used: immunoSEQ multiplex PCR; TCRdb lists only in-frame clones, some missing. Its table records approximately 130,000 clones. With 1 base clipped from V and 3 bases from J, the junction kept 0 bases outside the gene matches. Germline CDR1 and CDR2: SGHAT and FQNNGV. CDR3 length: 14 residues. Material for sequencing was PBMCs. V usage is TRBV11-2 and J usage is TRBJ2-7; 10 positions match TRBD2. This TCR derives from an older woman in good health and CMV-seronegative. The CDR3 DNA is TGTGCCAGCAGCTTAGGGACTAGCGGCTACGAGCAGTACTTC. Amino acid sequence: CASSLGTSGYEQYF.